The T cell receptor beta chain described here comes from a study of T cell responses to AZD1222 COVID-19 vaccine. Study at large: The study pooled second doses at about 4 or about 12 weeks. Study results and caveats: An increase in Spike-specific TCR breadth and depth was observed after two AZD1222 doses. Within unmutated variant regions lay the reported targets of nearly half of spike-specific TCRs.

Only in-frame clones appear in the TCRdb table, and some are missing; sequencing was by immunoSEQ multiplex PCR. The sample has over 100,000 clones; approximately 90% are singletons. On this clone: The antigen remains undetermined.

Germline CDR1 SGHNT, CDR2 YENEEA. CDR3 length: 14 amino acids. The V and J ends lost 3 bases and 4 bases, in that order; junction bases with no gene match: 4. The chain employs TRBV11-3 and TRBJ2-3; 7 positions match TRBD2. This receptor was identified in an adult in good health. The sample consisted of peripheral blood, taken on day 0 of AZD1222 vaccination. The CDR3 DNA reads TGTGCCAGCAGCTTTACTAGCGACCCAGATACGCAGTATTTT. It specifies CASSFTSDPDTQYF.